These 10 T cell receptor beta chains were sequenced from one sample in a study of blood T cell repertoires in COVID-19. TCRdb's table, derived via immunoSEQ multiplex PCR, lists solely in-frame clones and lacks some. The sample carries 180,000 or so clones, 75% to 90% recorded once. Material: peripheral blood. Receptor source: a middle-aged woman with COVID-19, enrolled during active disease.

The genes are TRBV7-9 and TRBJ1-1; 10 nucleotides line up with TRBD1. The CDR3 covers 15 residues. Germline lookup yields CDR1 SEHNR and CDR2 FQNEAQ (reference sequence). V shed 3 bases and J 11 bases; nucleotides not matched to a gene: 12. The CDR3 DNA follows: TGTGCCAGCAGCTTCCCTGGGGCTGGGGACAGGGGCGCTTTCTTT. It specifies CASSFPGAGDRGAFF.

This clone was seen only once. The gene calls are TRBV27 and TRBJ2-7, with a weak D call TRBD1 (5 bases). V lost 5 bases, J lost 2 bases, and 22 bases lay in between. This CDR3 region has 17 residues. In germline, CDR1 is MNHEY, CDR2 SMNVEV (reference sequence). CDR3 residues: CASSPLPPGKGPYEQYF. The CDR3, as DNA: TGTGCCAGCAGTCCCCTCCCGCCAGGGAAGGGGCCCTACGAGCAGTACTTC.

The chain uses TRBV2 and TRBJ1-2; TRBD1 might be the D (6 bases). The CDR3 sequence is 13 residues long. V dropped 4 bases and J dropped 8 bases, with 14 bases sitting between them. CDR1 is SNHLY, CDR2 FYNNEI, per germline. The CDR3 region has the DNA TGTGCCAGCAGTGTACAGGGTTGGGACGGCTACACCTTC. As protein: CASSVQGWDGYTF.

This sequence joins TRBV7-6 and TRBJ1-5, with 9 bases identical to TRBD1. The CDR3 covers 15 residues. Germline V gives CDR1 SGHVS, CDR2 FNYEAQ. After removal of 5 bases from V and 4 bases from J, the junction contained 6 bases not matched to a gene. The CDR3 bases are TGTGCCAGCAGCCGCGGACAGGGGCTGAATCAGCCCCAGCATTTT. It translates to CASSRGQGLNQPQHF.

The rearrangement links TRBV19 to TRBJ2-7; 7 bases match TRBD2. The CDR3 runs 15 residues. J was trimmed by 2 bases and V by 6 bases; bases with no gene match: 10. The germline V gene encodes CDR1 LNHDA and CDR2 SQIVND (reference sequence). CDR3 amino acids: CASSKGGLAAYEQYF. The DNA for the CDR3 is TGTGCCAGTAGCAAGGGTGGGCTAGCGGCCTACGAGCAGTACTTC.

This clone occurred many times. This chain uses TRBV14 with TRBJ2-7; 7 bases agree with TRBD2. The CDR3 spans 19 residues. Per germline, CDR1 SGHDN and CDR2 FVKESK. Trimming cost V 4 bases and J 4 bases; bases outside gene matches: 22. The CDR3 reads CASSLTKASTRRERYEQYF. The CDR3 DNA reads as TGTGCCAGCAGCCTCACCAAGGCCTCAACTCGGCGGGAGAGATACGAGCAGTACTTC.

This rearrangement joins TRBV10-1 to TRBJ1-1, with a weak D call TRBD1 (6 bases). The length of the CDR3 is 12 residues. Germline V CDR1 and CDR2: WNHNN, SYGVQD (reference sequence). Trimming stripped 7 bases from V and 3 bases from J, with 9 bases between. The CDR3, as DNA: TGCGCCAGCAAAGGGGGGGACACTGAAGCTTTCTTT. Its translation is CASKGGDTEAFF.

The chain links TRBV5-4 to TRBJ2-7; 9 positions agree with TRBD1. There are 15 residues in the CDR3. Germline CDR1 and CDR2: SGHNT and YYREEE (reference sequence). The trim removed 0 bases at V and 4 bases at J, leaving 5 bases unmatched. CDR3 region: CASSLDGTGRYEQYF. CDR3 coding DNA: TGTGCCAGCAGCTTGGATGGGACAGGGCGGTACGAGCAGTACTTC.

CDR3 residues: CASSQGGRNNQPQHF. In DNA form, the CDR3 reads TGTGCCAGCAGCCAAGGGGGCAGGAACAATCAGCCCCAGCATTTT. The chain has TRBV3-1 (or the pseudogene TRBV3-2) and TRBJ1-5; D may be TRBD1 (5 bases). The germline gives CDR1 LGHDT, CDR2 YNNKEL (reference sequence). Trimming took off 1 base at V and 3 bases at J, with 10 bases between the two ends. CDR3 length: 15 amino acids.

The V gene is TRBV7-9, the J gene TRBJ2-3, with 9 positions matching TRBD1. V trimming: 5 bases; J trimming: 2 bases; junction bases outside the gene matches: 11. There are 17 residues in the CDR3. The V gene's germline CDR1 is SEHNR and CDR2 FQNEAQ (reference sequence). The CDR3 spells CASSALRGTGSTDTQYF. CDR3 coding DNA: TGTGCCAGCAGCGCGCTTAGGGGGACAGGGTCCACAGATACGCAGTATTTT.